Listed below are T cell receptor beta chains from one sample, sequenced in a study of beta chain features in type 1 diabetes. Libraries were prepared by immunoSEQ multiplex PCR; TCRdb keeps only in-frame clonotypes and omits some of them. The sample lists around 280,000 clones; 15% were seen once. Sequenced input: naive CD4+ T cells from blood. These TCRs come from a man aged 18 to 29 with type 1 diabetes. Each CDR3 is given with its conserved first and last residue. A D gene is named only where the DNA matches it firmly. Clone size, where shown, is once, few, many, or a class for clones that have expanded.

cdr3_nt: TGCGCCAGCAGCCATGTGGGTCGTTCGGGAACTAATGAAAAACTGTTTTTT; cdr3_aa: CASSHVGRSGTNEKLFF; v_call: TRBV4-1; d_call: .; j_call: TRBJ1-4; clone_size: few
cdr3_nt: TGTGCCAGCAGTTCGCTGACAGGGAGCTCCTACAATGAGCAGTTCTTC; cdr3_aa: CASSSLTGSSYNEQFF; v_call: TRBV28; d_call: TRBD1; j_call: TRBJ2-1; clone_size: few
cdr3_nt: TGTGCCAGCTCACCGACGGACAGGTCTGGAAACACCATATATTTT; cdr3_aa: CASSPTDRSGNTIYF; v_call: TRBV18; d_call: TRBD1; j_call: TRBJ1-3; clone_size: .
cdr3_nt: TGTGCCAGCAGCGGATCAGGGGATTCGGGTCAGCCCCAGCATTTT; cdr3_aa: CASSGSGDSGQPQHF; v_call: TRBV9; d_call: .; j_call: TRBJ1-5; clone_size: .
cdr3_nt: TGTGCCAGCAGCCTTAAAACGGGGGGCAGGACCAGATCCTACGAGCAGTACTTC; cdr3_aa: CASSLKTGGRTRSYEQYF; v_call: TRBV11-2; d_call: .; j_call: TRBJ2-7; clone_size: .
cdr3_nt: TGTGCCAGCAGCTCGGGAGGTTACCCGAATTTGGGGACAGATACGCAGTATTTT; cdr3_aa: CASSSGGYPNLGTDTQYF; v_call: TRBV7-9; d_call: TRBD2; j_call: TRBJ2-3; clone_size: .
cdr3_nt: TGTGCCAGCAGCTTAAGCTCCCGCTACGAGCAGTACTTC; cdr3_aa: CASSLSSRYEQYF; v_call: TRBV11-1; d_call: .; j_call: TRBJ2-7; clone_size: few
cdr3_nt: TGTGCCAGCAGGAAACAGGACTCCTATGGCTACACCTTC; cdr3_aa: CASRKQDSYGYTF; v_call: TRBV21-1; d_call: .; j_call: TRBJ1-2; clone_size: .
cdr3_nt: TGTGCCAGCAGCAAAGGTCAGAAGGGACTAGCGGGAGCTGATGAAGAGACCCAGTACTTC; cdr3_aa: CASSKGQKGLAGADEETQYF; v_call: TRBV21-1; d_call: .; j_call: TRBJ2-5; clone_size: .
cdr3_nt: TGTGCCAGCAGCCTACGTGTGCGACAGTTAAACAATGAGCAGTTCTTC; cdr3_aa: CASSLRVRQLNNEQFF; v_call: TRBV4-2; d_call: .; j_call: TRBJ2-1; clone_size: .
cdr3_nt: TGTGCCATCAGTGAGCCCGGCAGGCCTAATGAGCAGTTCTTC; cdr3_aa: CAISEPGRPNEQFF; v_call: TRBV10-3; d_call: .; j_call: TRBJ2-1; clone_size: .
cdr3_nt: TGTGCCAGCAGTACGCTTTGGGGGGGGCTAACCTACAATGAGCAGTTCTTC; cdr3_aa: CASSTLWGGLTYNEQFF; v_call: TRBV28; d_call: .; j_call: TRBJ2-1; clone_size: .
cdr3_nt: TGCGCCAGCAGCTTACAGGCAGAGACCCAGTACTTC; cdr3_aa: CASSLQAETQYF; v_call: TRBV5-1; d_call: .; j_call: TRBJ2-5; clone_size: .
cdr3_nt: TGTGCCAGCAGCCTCGGACAGGGGATGGGTGGAGAGACCCAGTACTTC; cdr3_aa: CASSLGQGMGGETQYF; v_call: TRBV11-3; d_call: TRBD1; j_call: TRBJ2-5; clone_size: few
cdr3_nt: TGTGCCTGGACATCGGGCCCCGGGATGCAGTATTTT; cdr3_aa: CAWTSGPGMQYF; v_call: TRBV30; d_call: .; j_call: TRBJ2-3; clone_size: .
cdr3_nt: TGTGCCACCCGGGGGAGCTCCTACAATGAGCAGTTCTTC; cdr3_aa: CATRGSSYNEQFF; v_call: TRBV15; d_call: .; j_call: TRBJ2-1; clone_size: .
cdr3_nt: TGTGCCACCAGAACAGGGGATGGCTACACCTTC; cdr3_aa: CATRTGDGYTF; v_call: TRBV28; d_call: TRBD1; j_call: TRBJ1-2; clone_size: .